This passage covers 5 T cell receptor beta chains from one sample sequenced in a study of OX40 agonist ivuxolimab in advanced cancers. TCRdb's table, derived via immunoSEQ multiplex PCR, lists solely in-frame clones and lacks some. Among about 84,000 clones listed, roughly 87% were seen once. The source was CD4+ or CD8+ T cells sorted from blood, collected in a trial of the OX40 agonist ivuxolimab. These TCRs come from an adult with an advanced solid tumor such as melanoma, head and neck, liver or kidney cancer.

To note about this clone: Since the CDR3 does not end with the conserved phenylalanine or tryptophan, this likely comes from a read error. The gene calls are TRBV6-5 and TRBJ2-7; TRBD2 matches at 13 bases. Germline-derived CDR1 and CDR2 are MNHEY and SVGAGI. With 6 bases clipped from V and 2 bases from J, the junction kept 1 base outside the gene matches. This CDR3 is built from 14 residues. CDR3 bases: TGTGCCAGCAGACTAGCGGGGGGGACCTACGAGCAGTACCTC. It codes for CASRLAGGTYEQYL.

The CDR3 sequence is CASSDRAGIYEQYF. The CDR3 coding sequence is TGTGCCAGTAGCGACAGGGCGGGGATATACGAGCAGTACTTC. V and J are TRBV19 and TRBJ2-7; TRBD1 is a possible D gene (7 bases). Germline CDR1 reads LNHDA; CDR2 reads SQIVND (reference sequence). The CDR3 has 14 residues. Trimming left V 6 bases short and J 4 bases short, with 16 bases between.

With regard to this clone: Other DNA sequences within the sample encode an identical CDR3. J is TRBJ2-3 and V is TRBV27, with D uncertain. This CDR3 is 16 amino acids long. CDR1 MNHEY and CDR2 SMNVEV come from the germline V gene (reference sequence). V lost 6 bases, J lost 1 base, and 17 bases lay in between. The CDR3 nucleotides are TGTGCCAGCAGCAAATTCGGAGCGAAGGGCACAGATACGCAGTATTTT. It is translated as CASSKFGAKGTDTQYF.

This chain links TRBV19 with TRBJ1-1; tentatively, D is TRBD1 (5 bases). V was trimmed by 3 bases and J by 1 base, leaving 18 bases between them. The CDR3 consists of 17 residues. Per the germline V gene, CDR1 is LNHDA and CDR2 is SQIVND (reference sequence). CDR3 coding DNA: TGTGCCAGTAGTATTTCGTCACGCAGGGTGGGGAACACTGAAGCTTTCTTT. It encodes CASSISSRRVGNTEAFF.

The CDR3: CASSRRLRGEQFF. CDR3 coding DNA: TGTGCCAGCAGCCGAAGACTACGCGGTGAGCAGTTCTTC. The V gene is TRBV5-6, the J gene TRBJ2-1; the D gene is possibly TRBD2 (5 bases). CDR1 is SGHDT and CDR2 is YYEEEE in the germline V gene. V dropped 4 bases and J dropped 9 bases, with 14 bases sitting between them. CDR3 length: 13 amino acids.